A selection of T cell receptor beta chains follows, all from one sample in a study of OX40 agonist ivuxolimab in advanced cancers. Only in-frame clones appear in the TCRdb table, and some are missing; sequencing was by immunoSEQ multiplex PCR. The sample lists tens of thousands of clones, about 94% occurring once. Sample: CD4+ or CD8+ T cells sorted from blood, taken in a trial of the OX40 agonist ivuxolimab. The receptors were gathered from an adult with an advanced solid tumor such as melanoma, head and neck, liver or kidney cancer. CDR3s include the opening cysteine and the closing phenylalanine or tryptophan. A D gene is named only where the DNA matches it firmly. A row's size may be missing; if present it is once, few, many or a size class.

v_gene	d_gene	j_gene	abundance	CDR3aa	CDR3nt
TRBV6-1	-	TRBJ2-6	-	CASQTGKNVLTF	TGTGCCAGCCAGACAGGAAAAAACGTCCTGACTTTC
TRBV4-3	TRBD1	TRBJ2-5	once	CASSQVFGQGEETQYF	TGCGCCAGCAGCCAAGTTTTCGGGCAGGGGGAAGAGACCCAGTACTTC
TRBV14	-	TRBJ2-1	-	CASSIYDTAYNEQFF	TGTGCCAGCAGCATTTACGATACAGCCTACAATGAGCAGTTCTTC
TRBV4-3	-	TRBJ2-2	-	CASSQEGRGLAGELFF	TGCGCCAGCAGCCAAGAGGGCAGGGGATTGGCCGGGGAGCTGTTTTTT
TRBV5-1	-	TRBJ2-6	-	CASSLTGMGANVLTF	TGCGCCAGCAGCTTGACGGGTATGGGGGCCAACGTCCTGACTTTC
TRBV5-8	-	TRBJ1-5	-	CASSLAGQGSKQPQHF	TGTGCCAGCAGCTTGGCCGGCCAGGGATCAAAACAGCCCCAGCATTTT
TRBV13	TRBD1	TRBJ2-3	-	CASSLVDRGPPSVQYF	TGTGCCAGCAGCTTAGTGGACAGGGGGCCCCCGTCGGTGCAGTATTTT
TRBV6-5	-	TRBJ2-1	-	CASRAPDYNEQFF	TGTGCCAGCAGGGCCCCAGACTACAATGAGCAGTTCTTC
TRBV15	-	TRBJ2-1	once	CAASQAASGYNEQFF	TGTGCCGCCAGCCAGGCGGCCAGCGGGTACAATGAGCAGTTCTTC
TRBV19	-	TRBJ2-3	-	CASSGASVSTDTQYF	TGTGCCAGTAGTGGTGCTAGCGTAAGCACAGATACGCAGTATTTT
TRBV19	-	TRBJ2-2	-	CASSRRNTGELFF	TGTGCCAGTAGTCGGAGGAACACCGGGGAGCTGTTTTTT
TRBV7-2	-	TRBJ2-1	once	CASSLVYGAISYNEQFF	TGTGCCAGCAGCTTAGTTTACGGGGCAATCTCCTACAATGAGCAGTTCTTC
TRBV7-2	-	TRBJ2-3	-	CASSLGQIDRTDTQYF	TGTGCCAGCAGCTTAGGGCAGATTGATCGCACAGATACGCAGTATTTT
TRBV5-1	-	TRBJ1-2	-	CASSLGDRAGPNYGYTF	TGCGCCAGCAGCCTGGGGGATAGGGCAGGGCCTAACTATGGCTACACCTTC
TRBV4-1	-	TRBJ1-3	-	CASSQSPGVNSGNTIYF	TGCGCCAGCAGCCAAAGTCCCGGCGTGAACTCTGGAAACACCATATATTTT
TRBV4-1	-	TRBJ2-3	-	CASSQKAPTGTDTQYF	TGCGCCAGCAGCCAAAAGGCCCCTACCGGCACAGATACGCAGTATTTT
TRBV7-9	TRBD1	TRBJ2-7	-	CASSPGQWDYEQYF	TGTGCCAGCAGCCCGGGACAGTGGGACTACGAGCAGTACTTC
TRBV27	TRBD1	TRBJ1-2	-	CASSPGTGALPNYGYTF	TGTGCCAGCAGTCCCGGGACAGGGGCTCTTCCTAACTATGGCTACACCTTC
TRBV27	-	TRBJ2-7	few	CASSLPEQYF	TGTGCCAGCAGTTTACCCGAGCAGTACTTC
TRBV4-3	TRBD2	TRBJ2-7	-	CASSQLAGGSYEQYF	TGCGCCAGCAGCCAGCTAGCGGGAGGCTCCTACGAGCAGTACTTC
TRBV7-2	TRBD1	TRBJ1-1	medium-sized	CASSHTGAAEAFF	TGTGCCAGCAGCCACACAGGGGCAGCTGAAGCTTTCTTT
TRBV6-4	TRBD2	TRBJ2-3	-	CASSGLAGGRDTQYF	TGTGCCAGCAGTGGACTAGCGGGAGGTCGTGATACGCAGTATTTT
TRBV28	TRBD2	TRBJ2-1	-	CASGGDEQFF	TGTGCCAGCGGGGGGGATGAGCAGTTCTTC
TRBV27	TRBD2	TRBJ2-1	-	CASSSRGGYHNEQFF	TGTGCCAGCAGTTCCCGCGGGGGATATCACAATGAGCAGTTCTTC
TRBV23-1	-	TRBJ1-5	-	CASSQGLYSNQPQHF	TGCGCCAGCAGTCAGGGTTTGTATAGCAATCAGCCCCAGCATTTT
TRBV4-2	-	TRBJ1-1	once	CASSFGTDTEAFF	TGTGCCAGCAGCTTCGGGACTGACACTGAAGCTTTCTTT
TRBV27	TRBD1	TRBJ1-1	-	CASSYGTANTEAFF	TGTGCCAGCAGTTACGGGACAGCGAACACTGAAGCTTTCTTT
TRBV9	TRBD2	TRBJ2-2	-	CASSPHEGTSGERTGELFF	TGTGCCAGCAGCCCACACGAAGGGACTAGCGGGGAGCGCACCGGGGAGCTGTTTTTT
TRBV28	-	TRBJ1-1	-	CASNRMLNTESGLEAAFF	TGTGCCAGCAACAGGATGCTGAACACTGAATCCGGTTTGGAAGCAGCTTTCTTT
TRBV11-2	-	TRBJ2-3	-	CASLFRDTQYF	TGTGCCAGCTTATTCAGGGATACGCAGTATTTT
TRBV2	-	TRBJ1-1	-	CASSEREGDRVAFF	TGTGCCAGCAGTGAAAGGGAGGGGGATCGAGTAGCTTTCTTT
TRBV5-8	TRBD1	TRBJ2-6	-	CASSSRDRVESGANVLTF	TGTGCCAGCAGCTCAAGGGACAGGGTGGAGTCTGGGGCCAACGTCCTGACTTTC